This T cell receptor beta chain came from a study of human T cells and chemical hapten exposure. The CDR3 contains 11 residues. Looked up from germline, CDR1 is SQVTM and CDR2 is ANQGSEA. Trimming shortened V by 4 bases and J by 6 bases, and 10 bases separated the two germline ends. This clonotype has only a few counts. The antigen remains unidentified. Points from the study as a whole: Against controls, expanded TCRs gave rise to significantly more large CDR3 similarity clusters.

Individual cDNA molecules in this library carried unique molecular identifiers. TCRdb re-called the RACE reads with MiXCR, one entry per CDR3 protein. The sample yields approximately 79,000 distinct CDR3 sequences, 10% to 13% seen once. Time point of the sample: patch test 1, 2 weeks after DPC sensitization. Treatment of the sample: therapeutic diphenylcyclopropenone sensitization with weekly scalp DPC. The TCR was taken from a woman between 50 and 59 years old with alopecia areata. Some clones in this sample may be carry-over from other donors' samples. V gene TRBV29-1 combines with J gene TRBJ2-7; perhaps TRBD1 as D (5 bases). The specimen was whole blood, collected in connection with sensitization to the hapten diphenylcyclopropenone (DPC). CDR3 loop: CSVGLGVEQYF. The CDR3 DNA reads TGCAGCGTTGGTTTAGGGGTCGAGCAGTACTTC.